A single TCR beta chain is shown here with its context. The patients had localized lung adenocarcinoma, a non-small cell subtype. This specimen comes from a study of CD4 and CD8 cells across lung adenocarcinoma regions. Using its own MiXCR run on the PCR reads, TCRdb lists one record per CDR3 protein. The sample has tens of thousands of distinct CDR3 sequences, 40% to 50% seen once. The CDR3 runs 15 residues. Trimming stripped 6 bases from V and 0 bases from J, with 14 bases between. Germline-derived CDR1 and CDR2 are MNHNS and SASEGT. The rearrangement links TRBV6-1 to TRBJ1-1; D unresolved. This TCR came from a male donor with lung adenocarcinoma. The CD4 and CD8 labels of this study may be unreliable. Material for sequencing was CD8+ T cells from the center of a lung tumor. The CDR3 loop reads CASRAQAGLNTEAFF. In DNA form, the CDR3 reads TGTGCCAGCAGAGCCCAGGCAGGACTGAACACTGAAGCTTTCTTT.